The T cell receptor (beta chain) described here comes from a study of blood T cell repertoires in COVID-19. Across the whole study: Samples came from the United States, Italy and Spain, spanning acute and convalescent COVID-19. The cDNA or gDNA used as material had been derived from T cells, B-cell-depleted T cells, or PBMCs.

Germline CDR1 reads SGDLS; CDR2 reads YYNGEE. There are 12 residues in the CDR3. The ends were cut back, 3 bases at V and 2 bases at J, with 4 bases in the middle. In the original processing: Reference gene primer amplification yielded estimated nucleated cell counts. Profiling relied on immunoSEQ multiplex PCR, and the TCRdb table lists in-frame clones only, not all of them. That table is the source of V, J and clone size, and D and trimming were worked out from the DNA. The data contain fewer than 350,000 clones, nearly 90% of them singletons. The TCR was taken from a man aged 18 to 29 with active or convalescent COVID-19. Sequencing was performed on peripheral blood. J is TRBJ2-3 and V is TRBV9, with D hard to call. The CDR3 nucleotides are TGTGCCAGCAGCGCTCTCACAGATACGCAGTATTTT. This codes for CASSALTDTQYF.